The entry below gives a single T cell receptor beta chain sequence along with its context. These data come from a study of blood T cell repertoires in COVID-19. The CDR3 extends over 13 amino acids. Germline V gene lookup returns CDR1 PRHDT and CDR2 FYEKMQ (reference sequence). The V end was cut by 5 bases, the J end by 4 bases, with 12 bases between. Generated by immunoSEQ multiplex PCR, the TCRdb table keeps only in-frame clones and is missing some. The table lists about 250,000 clones, about nine tenths of them singletons, with just over 2.5% in the top ten. The specimen was PBMCs or T cells enriched from blood (not recorded which). The rearrangement links TRBV13 to TRBJ2-7; D possibly corresponds to TRBD2 (6 bases). The clonotype was recovered from a woman aged 30 to 39 with acute COVID-19. Here the CDR3 DNA reads TGTGCCAGCAGCCCCAACGCGGGGTACGAGCAGTACTTC. Amino acid sequence: CASSPNAGYEQYF.